One and the same sample provided the 10 T cell receptor beta chains below, sequenced in a study of T-cell memory formation after mild COVID-19. TCRdb analysed the 5' RACE reads with MiXCR anew, one entry per CDR3 protein. The data hold approximately 260,000 distinct CDR3 sequences, with roughly 18% observed a single time. Sequences were obtained from PBMCs or a T cell subset sorted from them (not recorded which). Source of these receptors: a young man who had mild COVID-19 (a few samples of this study predate the infection). Cell type and time point are not known.

The V call is TRBV12-3 or TRBV12-4, the J call TRBJ2-7; D may correspond to TRBD1 or TRBD2 (5 bases each). The CDR3 runs to 14 residues. V lost 2 bases, J lost 9 bases, and 17 bases lay in between. The CDR3 nucleotides are TGTGCCAGCAGTTTAATGGGACGCGGATCGGGGCAGTACTTC. Protein sequence: CASSLMGRGSGQYF.

This clonotype was detected ten times or more. The chain joins TRBV10-2 to TRBJ1-1; D possibly corresponds to TRBD1 (5 bases). V was pared by 5 bases and J by 3 bases, with 10 bases between. Germline lookup yields CDR1 WSHSY and CDR2 SAAADI. The CDR3 is 13 residues long. This CDR3 is CASSLGRDTEAFF. The CDR3 DNA sequence: TGCGCCAGCAGTTTGGGACGGGACACTGAAGCTTTCTTT.

The chain links TRBV7-2 to TRBJ2-1, with 11 nucleotides matching TRBD2. Germline lookup yields CDR1 SGHTA and CDR2 FQGNSA. CDR3 length equals 15 residues. J lost 4 bases, V lost 3 bases, and 2 bases had no gene match. DNA for the CDR3: TGTGCCAGCAGCTTTAGCGGGGGGGAGTACAATGAGCAGTTCTTC. This sequence encodes CASSFSGGEYNEQFF. The variable domain in full, with the rest retrieved from reference TRBV7-2 and TRBJ2-1, is GAGVSQSPSNKVTEKGKDVELRCDPISGHTALYWYRQSLGQGLEFLIYFQGNSAPDKSGLPSDRFSAERTGGSVSTLTIQRTQQEDSAVYLCASSFSGGEYNEQFFGPGTRLTVL.

This chain joins TRBV4-1 and TRBJ2-3; 7 bases are shared with TRBD2. Trimming took 1 base from V and 6 from J; bases not matched to a gene: 4. The CDR3 totals 14 residues. From germline, CDR1 is MGHRA and CDR2 YSYEKL. The CDR3 region is CASSQGSGRDTQYF. CDR3 coding DNA: TGCGCCAGCAGCCAAGGTTCCGGGAGGGATACGCAGTATTTT.

V usage is TRBV11-3 and J usage is TRBJ2-5, with D perhaps given as TRBD1 or TRBD2 (6 bases each). The germline gives CDR1 SGHNT, CDR2 YENEEA. Trimming shortened V by 4 bases and J by 4 bases, and 16 bases separated the two germline ends. This CDR3 has 15 amino acids. The CDR3 spells CASSSVGGGGETQYF. In DNA form, the CDR3 reads TGTGCCAGCAGCTCCGTAGGGGGAGGTGGAGAGACCCAGTACTTC.

This clonotype occurred a few times. V gene TRBV6-5 combines with J gene TRBJ2-1; the match to TRBD2 covers 11 bases. The CDR3 is 18 residues long. Germline V gene lookup returns CDR1 MNHEY and CDR2 SVGAGI. The junction had 5 bases not matched to a gene; V was cut back by 0 bases and J by 1 base. DNA of the CDR3: TGTGCCAGCAGTTACTCTAGCGGGGGGGCCGAGTCCTACAATGAGCAGTTCTTC. It codes for CASSYSSGGAESYNEQFF.

This sequence joins TRBV7-9 and TRBJ2-3, with 16 bases that match TRBD2. Germline CDR1 SEHNR, CDR2 FQNEAQ (reference sequence). CDR3 length: 18 amino acids. J gave up 8 bases and V 8 bases, and 16 bases lay outside the gene matches. The CDR3 region is CASASGTSGGAIRATQYF. Here the CDR3 DNA reads TGTGCCAGCGCCTCCGGGACTAGCGGGGGGGCCATACGAGCTACGCAGTATTTT.

This clonotype has more than one count but fewer than ten. The chain couples TRBV11-2 to TRBJ1-1; D is unclear. Germline CDR1 reads SGHAT; CDR2 reads FQNNGV. CDR3 size: 14 residues. Trimming shortened V by 5 bases and J by 1 base, and 11 bases separated the two germline ends. CDR3 sequence (DNA): TGTGCCAGCAGCCCCGGACGGGCGAACACTGAAGCTTTCTTT. Translating gives CASSPGRANTEAFF.

The gene calls are TRBV16 and TRBJ1-5; D remains unclear. The germline CDR1 and CDR2 sequences are KGHSY and FQNENV. This CDR3 is 14 amino acids long. V lost 5 bases to trimming and J lost 5 bases, with 13 bases between them. This CDR3 is CASSVDQNYQPQHF. The CDR3 DNA reads as TGTGCCAGCAGCGTTGACCAAAATTATCAGCCCCAGCATTTT.

The chain recombines TRBV6-6 with TRBJ1-1; weak D call: TRBD1 (6 bases). The CDR3 consists of 15 residues. Trimming pared 0 bases from V and 3 bases from J, leaving 11 bases between. The germline gives CDR1 MNHNY, CDR2 SVGAGI (reference sequence). The CDR3 region has the DNA TGTGCCAGCAGTTACTCTGGGGGCCAACACACTGAAGCTTTCTTT. Its translation is CASSYSGGQHTEAFF.